This entry features one TCR beta chain sequence. Trimming took off 4 bases at V and 4 bases at J, with 17 bases between the two ends. Germline values: CDR1 SGDLS, CDR2 YYNGEE. This CDR3 has 15 residues. The entry originates in a study of blood T cell repertoires in COVID-19. On the study more broadly: The United States, Italy and Spain were the sources of the acute and convalescent COVID-19 samples. PBMCs, B-cell-depleted T cells, or T cells were the source of the cDNA or gDNA that made up the material.

Authors' data handling: From reference gene primer amplification, estimates of nucleated cell counts were derived. Clones were read by immunoSEQ multiplex PCR, and TCRdb kept only the in-frame ones, dropping some. From that table come the V and J calls and clone size; the DNA was used to work out D and trimming. The table has 100,000 to 150,000 clones, 60% to 85% seen once. The genes are TRBV9 and TRBJ2-5; maybe TRBD1 (6 bases). Sequencing input: peripheral blood. The receptor was isolated from a man in his 70s with acute or convalescent COVID-19. DNA for the CDR3: TGTGCCAGCAGCCGAATCCAGGGGCCGGGAGAGACCCAGTACTTC. This gives the protein CASSRIQGPGETQYF.